Each of the 3 T cell receptor beta chains below was sequenced from the same sample in a study of CD8 T cells in ankylosing spondylitis. Study findings and constraints: Seemingly characteristic of ankylosing spondylitis blood was a TCR beta motif consisting of about 8 highly homologous variants.

MiXCR was run by TCRdb on the 5' RACE reads, yielding one entry per CDR3 protein. Here the sample spans about 750,000 distinct CDR3 sequences, around a fifth being singletons. What these receptors recognize is not known. The sequencing input was blood, either unsorted or a sorted T cell fraction (not recorded which). The receptors derive from a male donor with ankylosing spondylitis.

The J gene is TRBJ2-5, the V gene TRBV19, with a possible D match to TRBD1 (6 bases). The CDR3 is made up of 14 amino acids. Trimming took 4 bases from V and 4 from J, leaving 13 bases between them. Germline V gives CDR1 LNHDA, CDR2 SQIVND (reference sequence). CDR3 in DNA: TGTGCCAGTAGTAGGGCAGGGGTCAGAGAGACCCAGTACTTC. Amino acid sequence: CASSRAGVRETQYF.

The chain combines TRBV18 with TRBJ2-7; 10 bases agree with TRBD2. The CDR3 length is 13 residues. Losses at the gene ends were 5 bases for V and 6 bases for J; bases not matched to a gene: 4. Per the germline V gene, CDR1 is KGHSH and CDR2 is LQKENI. Here the CDR3 DNA reads TGTGCCAGCTCAGATTTAGCGGGAGGCGAGCAGTACTTC. It encodes CASSDLAGGEQYF.

The J gene is TRBJ1-1, the V gene TRBV12-3 or TRBV12-4, with D possibly being TRBD1 (6 bases). V was cut by 6 bases and J by 4 bases, with 18 bases left in between. The length of the CDR3 is 15 residues. The CDR3 sequence is CASSPPSSGATEAFF. As DNA, the CDR3 is TGTGCCAGCAGCCCCCCCTCCTCAGGGGCCACTGAAGCTTTCTTT.